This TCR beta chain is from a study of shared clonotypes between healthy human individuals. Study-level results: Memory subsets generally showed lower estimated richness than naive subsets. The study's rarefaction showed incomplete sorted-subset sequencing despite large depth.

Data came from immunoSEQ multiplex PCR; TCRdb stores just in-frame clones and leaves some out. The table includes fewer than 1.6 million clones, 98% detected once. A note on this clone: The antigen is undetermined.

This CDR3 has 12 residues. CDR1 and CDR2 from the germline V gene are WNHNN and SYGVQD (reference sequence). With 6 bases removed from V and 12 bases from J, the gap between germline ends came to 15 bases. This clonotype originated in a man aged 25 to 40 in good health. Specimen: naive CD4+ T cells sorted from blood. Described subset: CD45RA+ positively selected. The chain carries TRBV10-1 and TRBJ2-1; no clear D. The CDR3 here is CASSQQTRGQFF. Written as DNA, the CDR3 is TGCGCCAGCAGCCAACAGACCCGAGGGCAGTTCTTC.